This T cell receptor beta chain was captured in a study of T cell changes during pregnancy in multiple sclerosis. Assay: immunoSEQ multiplex PCR; the TCRdb copy retains only in-frame clones and omits some. Among about 48,000 clones listed, roughly 94% were seen once. The germline V gene has CDR1 MNHEY and CDR2 SVGAGI. Trimming stripped 0 bases from V and 0 bases from J, with 9 bases between. This CDR3 region has 16 residues. The receptor's source is a female donor with multiple sclerosis, enrolled in a pregnancy study. This chain joins TRBV6-5 and TRBJ2-1; D unclear. The material was CD4+ T cells from peripheral blood mononuclear cells, obtained in the first trimester of pregnancy. CDR3 sequence reads: CASSYSRVSSYNEQFF. The CDR3 region has the DNA TGTGCCAGCAGTTACTCCCGGGTTAGCTCCTACAATGAGCAGTTCTTC.